One sample yielded the 15 T cell receptor beta chains listed below, sequenced in a study of early T cells in non-severe SARS-CoV-2 infection. TCRdb re-derived calls from the 5' RACE reads in MiXCR, one entry per CDR3 protein. This table has 30,000 to 35,000 distinct CDR3 sequences, approximately 7% appearing once. The sample taken for sequencing was whole blood. These receptor sequences come from an adult who was a healthcare worker with PCR-confirmed SARS-CoV-2 infection or an uninfected control (not recorded which).

The V call is TRBV25-1, the J call TRBJ2-7; tentatively, D is TRBD1 (5 bases). Germline V gives CDR1 MGHDK, CDR2 SYGVNS. V was cut by 3 bases and J by 4 bases, with 16 bases left in between. This CDR3 contains 15 residues. The CDR3 reads CASSEKGTGRYEQYF. CDR3 nucleotides: TGTGCCAGCAGTGAGAAGGGAACAGGTCGGTACGAGCAGTACTTC.

This clonotype showed up many times. J is TRBJ2-1 and V is TRBV4-1, with TRBD1 matching 11 bases. Germline values: CDR1 MGHRA, CDR2 YSYEKL. This CDR3 has 14 amino acids. V lost 6 bases, J lost 8 bases, and 6 bases stayed unmatched. The CDR3: CASRGRTGGDEQFF. The CDR3 nucleotides are TGCGCCAGCAGAGGCCGGACAGGGGGCGATGAGCAGTTCTTC.

This clonotype has a count of ten or more. This CDR3 reads CASSKGLAGDEQFF. The CDR3 DNA sequence: TGCGCCAGCAGCAAGGGACTAGCGGGGGATGAGCAGTTCTTC. V is TRBV5-1 and J is TRBJ2-1; 14 nucleotides match TRBD2. This CDR3 region has 14 residues. V lost 4 bases to trimming and J lost 8 bases; unmatched junction nucleotides: 2. Germline V gene lookup returns CDR1 SGHRS and CDR2 YFSETQ.

This clonotype rates as medium-sized (0.01 to 0.1%). CDR3 sequence (DNA): TGCAGCGTTGACCCAACGTACAATGAGCAGTTCTTC. Translation gives CSVDPTYNEQFF. V is TRBV29-1 and J is TRBJ2-1; D gene ambiguous. Deletions cut 3 bases from V and 4 bases from J, with 7 bases between. Germline values: CDR1 SQVTM, CDR2 ANQGSEA. The CDR3 sequence is 12 residues long.

In its sample, this clonotype was seen many times. The rearrangement uses TRBV28 and TRBJ1-1, with TRBD1 matching over 9 bases. Germline CDR1 and CDR2: MDHEN and SYDVKM. The junction had 8 bases not matched to a gene; V was cut back by 5 bases and J by 4 bases. The length of the CDR3 is 15 residues. The CDR3 here is CASSPPRTGVTEAFF. The CDR3, as DNA: TGTGCCAGCAGTCCCCCGAGGACAGGGGTCACTGAAGCTTTCTTT.

V gene TRBV6-8 combines with J gene TRBJ1-1; D uncertain. The CDR3 runs 13 residues. The germline V gene encodes CDR1 MNHGY and CDR2 SAAAGT. Trimming removed 8 bases from V and 5 bases from J, with 15 bases in between. CDR3 sequence (DNA): TGTGCCAGCCAAGCGTCGGCGGTAACTGAAGCTTTCTTT. This translates into CASQASAVTEAFF.

The V call is TRBV4-2, the J call TRBJ2-6; D gene ambiguous. Germline CDR1 LGHNA, CDR2 YNFKEQ. The CDR3 loop spans 14 amino acids. V was shortened by 2 bases and J by 4 bases, with 6 bases between the two germline ends. In DNA, the CDR3 is TGTGCCAGCAGCCAAAATACGGGGGCCAACGTCCTGACTTTC. It is translated as CASSQNTGANVLTF.

This clonotype appeared many times. This chain joins TRBV6-1 and TRBJ2-1; D not certain. The CDR3 is 15 amino acids. The germline V gene encodes CDR1 MNHNS and CDR2 SASEGT. V was clipped by 6 bases and J by 4 bases, with 16 bases between them. DNA for the CDR3: TGTGCCAGCAGCGCCGCGTCGGGTAGTTACAATGAGCAGTTCTTC. This encodes CASSAASGSYNEQFF.

Many counts were recorded for this clonotype. This chain's CDR3 is CSARGQGQPQHF. CDR3 bases: TGCAGTGCTAGGGGACAGGGTCAGCCCCAGCATTTT. The V call is TRBV20-1, the J call TRBJ1-5, with TRBD1 identical over 9 bases. The length of the CDR3 is 12 residues. The ends lost 3 bases at V and 6 bases at J; junction bases unmatched: 0. Looked up from germline, CDR1 is DFQATT and CDR2 is SNEGSKA (reference sequence).

This clonotype was seen more than once but under ten times. The chain carries TRBV28 and TRBJ2-2; no clear D gene. Germline V CDR1 and CDR2: MDHEN, SYDVKM. This CDR3 has 12 amino acids. The CDR3, as DNA: TGTGCTGGCAGTACGAACACCGGGGAGCTGTTTTTT. It translates to CAGSTNTGELFF.

Many counts were recorded for this clonotype. For the CDR3, the DNA is TGCAGTGCTAGTAAACTAGCGGGAGTAGGCGAGCAGTACTTC. This gives the protein CSASKLAGVGEQYF. The chain joins TRBV20-1 to TRBJ2-7; 11 bases align to TRBD2. The V and J ends lost 3 bases and 6 bases, in that order; junction bases with no gene match: 7. The CDR3 runs to 14 residues. Per germline, CDR1 DFQATT and CDR2 SNEGSKA (reference sequence).

V usage is TRBV28 and J usage is TRBJ1-5; no definite D call. Trimming took 1 base from V and 7 from J, leaving 11 bases between them. Germline CDR1 and CDR2: MDHEN and SYDVKM. This CDR3 has 14 residues. The CDR3 nucleotides are TGTGCCAGCAGTTTATCTCTCGACGGCCAGCCCCAGCATTTT. It yields the protein CASSLSLDGQPQHF. Using reference TRBV28 and TRBJ1-5 for the parts outside the CDR3, the full variable domain is DVKVTQSSRYLVKRTGEKVFLECVQDMDHENMFWYRQDPGLGLRLIYFSYDVKMKEKGDIPEGYSVSREKKERFSLILESASTNQTSMYLCASSLSLDGQPQHFGDGTRLSIL.

This clonotype was counted ten times or more. The chain recombines TRBV20-1 with TRBJ2-5; TRBD1 aligns across 9 bases. Germline V CDR1 and CDR2: DFQATT, SNEGSKA (reference sequence). The CDR3 spans 11 residues. The CDR3 loop is CRTGGGETQYF. The CDR3 coding sequence is TGCAGGACAGGGGGAGGAGAGACCCAGTACTTC.

The CDR3: CASSLDGRLDEKLFF. DNA for the CDR3: TGCGCCAGCAGCTTGGATGGCAGGCTGGATGAAAAACTGTTTTTT. The rearrangement joins TRBV5-1 to TRBJ1-4; no clear D gene. CDR1 and CDR2 (germline): SGHRS, YFSETQ. CDR3 length: 15 amino acids. Trimming stripped 0 bases from V and 6 bases from J, with 12 bases between.

This clonotype was seen a handful of times. The gene calls are TRBV11-2 and TRBJ2-7; TRBD1 matches at 9 bases. The CDR3 consists of 14 residues. V gave up 5 bases and J gave up 5 bases; unmatched junction bases: 7. Germline V gene sequence: CDR1 SGHAT, CDR2 FQNNGV. The CDR3 here is CASSQTGGFHEQYF. DNA of the CDR3: TGTGCCAGCAGCCAGACAGGGGGTTTTCACGAGCAGTACTTC.